The 19 T cell receptor beta chains presented below share a single source sample, sequenced in a study of blood T cell repertoires in COVID-19. TCRdb keeps only in-frame clones here, not all; method: immunoSEQ multiplex PCR. The sample has 130,000 or so clones, about 84% seen once. Sequencing input: peripheral blood. The receptors were sampled from an older woman with acute or convalescent COVID-19.

This rearrangement joins TRBV29-1 to TRBJ1-1, with a tentative D call TRBD1 (6 bases). The germline V gene has CDR1 SQVTM and CDR2 ANQGSEA. The length of the CDR3 is 12 residues. V lost 4 bases and J lost 7, with 13 bases in between. Written as DNA, the CDR3 is TGCAGCGTTGGACAGGTGAACTTTGAAGCTTTCTTT. It yields the protein CSVGQVNFEAFF.

This chain connects TRBV6-1 to TRBJ1-3; 8 nucleotides agree with TRBD1. Germline loops: CDR1 MNHNS, CDR2 SASEGT. The V gene end was trimmed by 2 bases and the J gene end by 2 bases; junction bases not matched to a gene: 2. CDR3 length equals 15 residues. CDR3 nucleotides: TGTGCCAGCAGTGAACAGGGGGCCCCTGGAAACACCATATATTTT. Translation gives CASSEQGAPGNTIYF.

The chain recombines TRBV12-5 with TRBJ2-1; 8 bases align to TRBD1. Germline CDR1 LGHNT, CDR2 FRNRAP. There are 16 residues in the CDR3. The ends lost 0 bases at V and 6 bases at J; junction bases unmatched: 7. CDR3 in amino acids: CASGLVLEQGVNEQFF. CDR3 nucleotide sequence: TGTGCTAGTGGTTTGGTACTAGAACAGGGGGTCAATGAGCAGTTCTTC. Filled out from reference TRBV12-5 and TRBJ2-1, the complete variable domain reads DARVTQTPRHKVTEMGQEVTMRCQPILGHNTVFWYRQTMMQGLELLAYFRNRAPLDDSGMPKDRFSAEMPDATLATLKIQPSEPRDSAVYFCASGLVLEQGVNEQFFGPGTRLTVL.

V usage is TRBV7-9 and J usage is TRBJ1-2, with TRBD1 identical over 9 bases. The CDR3 consists of 14 residues. Germline V CDR1 and CDR2: SEHNR, FQNEAQ (reference sequence). Trimming removed 4 bases from V and 4 bases from J; junction bases left unmatched: 4. The CDR3 region has the DNA TGTGCCAGCAGCTCGGACAGGGGCGGCTATGGCTACACCTTC. It translates to CASSSDRGGYGYTF.

The genes are TRBV5-5 and TRBJ1-2; 8 bases match TRBD1. Looked up from germline, CDR1 is SGHKS and CDR2 is YYEKEE (reference sequence). The CDR3 extends over 14 amino acids. V lost 4 bases to trimming and J lost 4 bases; unmatched junction nucleotides: 6. CDR3 bases: TGTGCCAGCAGCACAGAGACAGGGGCCTATGGCTACACCTTC. Translating it yields CASSTETGAYGYTF.

The rearrangement joins TRBV28 to TRBJ2-1; D is perhaps TRBD1 (7 bases). The CDR3 is 15 residues long. V was shortened by 7 bases and J by 2 bases, with 15 bases between the two germline ends. CDR1 MDHEN and CDR2 SYDVKM come from the germline V gene. The CDR3 loop reads CASTSGGFPYNEQFF. The CDR3 nucleotides are TGTGCCAGCACATCAGGGGGGTTTCCCTACAATGAGCAGTTCTTC.

V usage is TRBV2 and J usage is TRBJ1-6; D is ambiguous. Trimming removed 10 bases at V and 8 bases at J, with 12 bases between. The V gene's germline CDR1 is SNHLY and CDR2 FYNNEI. CDR3 length: 12 amino acids. For the CDR3, the DNA is TGTGCCACCCAGGACGGGGATTCACCCCTCCACTTT. This translates into CATQDGDSPLHF.

A single count supports this clone. CDR3 residues: CASSIRYGSYEQYF. DNA for the CDR3: TGTGCCAGTAGTATTAGGTACGGGTCCTACGAGCAGTACTTC. The J gene is TRBJ2-7, the V gene TRBV19; D uncertain. The CDR3 is made up of 14 amino acids. Trimming removed 3 bases at V and 1 base at J, with 10 bases between. Germline CDR1 LNHDA, CDR2 SQIVND (reference sequence).

V is TRBV2 and J is TRBJ1-6; TRBD1 agrees at 10 bases. The CDR3 is made up of 15 amino acids. Germline loops: CDR1 SNHLY, CDR2 FYNNEI. V was clipped by 8 bases and J by 7 bases; unmatched bases: 8. The CDR3, as DNA: TGTGCCAGCCGAGGGACAGGGGAGCTGAATTCACCCCTCCACTTT. Protein: CASRGTGELNSPLHF.

On this clone itself: An end of the junction differs from the germline gene, which may be a read error. The rearrangement uses TRBV9 and TRBJ1-3; tentative D call: TRBD1 (6 bases). The germline CDR1 and CDR2 sequences are SGDLS and YYNGEE. The CDR3 loop spans 14 amino acids. The CDR3 nucleotides are TGTGCCAGCAGCCCCGGGGGGGCAGGAACCACCATATATTTT. It is translated as CASSPGGAGTTIYF.

This clone showed up just once. The gene calls are TRBV6-6 and TRBJ2-1; D possibly corresponds to TRBD1 (5 bases). Trimming cost V 5 bases and J 7 bases, with 6 bases left between them. CDR1 and CDR2 (germline): MNHNY, SVGAGI (reference sequence). The CDR3 loop spans 11 amino acids. CDR3 protein: CASSRTNEQFF. CDR3 in DNA: TGTGCCAGCAGTCGGACAAATGAGCAGTTCTTC.

The chain links TRBV9 to TRBJ1-5; no reliable D call. Germline-derived CDR1 and CDR2 are SGDLS and YYNGEE. Trimming took off 3 bases at V and 4 bases at J, with 14 bases between the two ends. The CDR3 contains 15 residues. CDR3 DNA: TGTGCCAGCAGCGCGGGGAACGGAAGAAATCAGCCCCAGCATTTT. Protein product: CASSAGNGRNQPQHF.

The V and J genes are TRBV9 and TRBJ2-1; perhaps TRBD1 as D (5 bases). This CDR3 has 14 amino acids. V shed 0 bases and J shed 10 bases, with 14 bases lying between them. From germline, CDR1 is SGDLS and CDR2 YYNGEE. CDR3 residues: CASSVEQALGEQFF. CDR3 nucleotides: TGTGCCAGCAGCGTAGAACAGGCCCTGGGGGAGCAGTTCTTC.

This chain links TRBV2 with TRBJ1-5; D call uncertain. The CDR3 has 12 amino acids. Trimming took off 7 bases at V and 4 bases at J, with 8 bases between the two ends. CDR1 is SNHLY, CDR2 FYNNEI, per germline. The CDR3 region is CASNSQNQPQHF. The CDR3 nucleotides are TGTGCCAGCAACAGCCAGAATCAGCCCCAGCATTTT.

The V and J genes are TRBV5-1 and TRBJ2-3; a possible D gene is TRBD2 (6 bases). V lost 6 bases, J lost 6 bases, and 14 bases lay in between. The CDR3 spans 13 residues. Germline CDR1 is SGHRS and CDR2 is YFSETQ. The CDR3 sequence is CASKPGGRDTQYF. Written as DNA, the CDR3 is TGCGCCAGCAAACCCGGGGGACGGGATACGCAGTATTTT.

The rearrangement joins TRBV7-3 to TRBJ2-2, with D maybe TRBD1 (6 bases). Trimming cost V 3 bases and J 4 bases, with 9 bases left between them. This CDR3 is 14 amino acids long. Germline values: CDR1 SGHTA, CDR2 FQGTGA. CDR3 in amino acids: CASSLDRFTGELFF. The CDR3 coding sequence is TGTGCCAGCAGCTTGGACAGATTCACCGGGGAGCTGTTTTTT.

A single count supports this clone. The chain links TRBV28 to TRBJ1-1, with D unclear. Germline CDR1 is MDHEN and CDR2 is SYDVKM. The length of the CDR3 is 15 residues. Deletions cut 3 bases from V and 0 bases from J, with 11 bases between. The CDR3 DNA reads TGTGCCAGCAGTTTTTTGCAGAACATGAACACTGAAGCTTTCTTT. Translating gives CASSFLQNMNTEAFF. Drawing the rest from reference TRBV28 and TRBJ1-1, the complete variable domain is DVKVTQSSRYLVKRTGEKVFLECVQDMDHENMFWYRQDPGLGLRLIYFSYDVKMKEKGDIPEGYSVSREKKERFSLILESASTNQTSMYLCASSFLQNMNTEAFFGQGTRLTVV.

The chain links TRBV12-3 or TRBV12-4 to TRBJ1-1, with D hard to call. Trimming removed 4 bases at V and 1 base at J, with 7 bases between. The CDR3 loop spans 13 amino acids. For the CDR3, the DNA is TGTGCCAGCAGTTGGGCAGGGAACACTGAAGCTTTCTTT. Its protein is CASSWAGNTEAFF.

CDR3 nucleotide sequence: TGTGCCAGCAGCTCCCAAAGCGGGGGCGGTCGCGAGCAGTACTTC. Translating gives CASSSQSGGGREQYF. V usage is TRBV7-2 and J usage is TRBJ2-7, with 8 bases that match TRBD2. Trimming cost V 4 bases and J 6 bases; bases outside gene matches: 11. The CDR3 extends over 15 amino acids. The germline CDR1 and CDR2 sequences are SGHTA and FQGNSA.